The 4 T cell receptor beta chains below come from one sample, sequenced in a study of cytomegalovirus exposure and HLA in healthy donors. In the PCR, 60 Vbeta and 13 Jbeta primers were used. Sequencing used immunoSEQ multiplex PCR; TCRdb keeps in-frame clones, though not all of them. The data show some 200,000 clones, with around 83% seen just once and 1.4% held by the top ten. Material for sequencing was PBMCs. Receptors originate from a girl aged 10 to 17 in good health and CMV-seronegative.

The chain employs TRBV19 and TRBJ1-2; TRBD1 agrees at 7 bases. The CDR3 has 14 amino acids. Germline CDR1 and CDR2: LNHDA and SQIVND (reference sequence). The V segment lost 8 bases and the J segment 0 bases; nucleotides outside the gene matches: 6. The CDR3 DNA reads as TGTGCCAGTGGATGGGACAGAGCTAACTATGGCTACACCTTC. This gives the protein CASGWDRANYGYTF. Based on the CDR3 plus reference TRBV19 and TRBJ1-2, the full variable domain is DGGITQSPKYLFRKEGQNVTLSCEQNLNHDAMYWYRQDPGQGLRLIYYSQIVNDFQKGDIAEGYSVSREKKESFPLTVTSAQKNPTAFYLCASGWDRANYGYTFGSGTRLTVV.

The chain is built from TRBV6-5 and TRBJ2-7; D might be TRBD1 (6 bases). Germline lookup yields CDR1 MNHEY and CDR2 SVGAGI. This CDR3 comprises 16 residues. The V end lost 0 bases, the J end lost 3 bases, and 15 bases lay between the germline ends. Here the CDR3 reads CASSYSQAGDRYEQYF. Written as DNA, the CDR3 is TGTGCCAGCAGTTACTCGCAGGCAGGGGATCGCTACGAGCAGTACTTC.

This clone was detected only once. The V call is TRBV30, the J call TRBJ2-2, with 9 positions matching TRBD1. With 4 bases clipped from V and 6 bases from J, the junction kept 9 bases outside the gene matches. Germline CDR1 and CDR2: GTSNPN and SVGIG (reference sequence). The length of the CDR3 is 15 residues. CDR3 DNA: TGTGCCTGGACCTCCGGGACAGGGATGGCCGGGGAGCTGTTTTTT. Translation gives CAWTSGTGMAGELFF. Combining the CDR3 with reference TRBV30 and TRBJ2-2 gives the whole variable domain SQTIHQWPATLVQPVGSPLSLECTVEGTSNPNLYWYRQAAGRGLQLLFYSVGIGQISSEVPQNLSASRPQDRQFILSSKKLLLSDSGFYLCAWTSGTGMAGELFFGEGSRLTVL.

This clone was recorded only once. This rearrangement joins TRBV28 to TRBJ1-5, with 7 bases lining up with TRBD1. The CDR3 has 16 amino acids. Germline V gene data show CDR1 as MDHEN and CDR2 as SYDVKM. V was clipped by 1 base and J by 1 base; unmatched bases: 4. The DNA of the CDR3 is TGTGCCAGCAGTTTATTTGGGGGACAGAGCAATCAGCCCCAGCATTTT. Its protein is CASSLFGGQSNQPQHF.